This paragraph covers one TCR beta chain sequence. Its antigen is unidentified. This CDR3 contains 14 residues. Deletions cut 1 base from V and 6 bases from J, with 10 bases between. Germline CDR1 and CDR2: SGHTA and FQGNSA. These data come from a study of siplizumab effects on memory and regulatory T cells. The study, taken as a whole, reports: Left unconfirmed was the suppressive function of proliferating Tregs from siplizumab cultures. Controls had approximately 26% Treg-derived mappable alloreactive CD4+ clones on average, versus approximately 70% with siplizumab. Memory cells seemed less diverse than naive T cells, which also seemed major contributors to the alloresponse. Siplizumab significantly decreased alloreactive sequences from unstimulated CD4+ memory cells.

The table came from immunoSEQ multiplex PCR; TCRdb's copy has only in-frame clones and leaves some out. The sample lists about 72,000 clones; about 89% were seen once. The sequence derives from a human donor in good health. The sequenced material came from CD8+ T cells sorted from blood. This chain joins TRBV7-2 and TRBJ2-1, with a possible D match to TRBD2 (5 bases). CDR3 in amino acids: CASSLGGRGNEQFF. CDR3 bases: TGTGCCAGCAGCTTAGGCGGCCGGGGCAATGAGCAGTTCTTC.